This paragraph covers one TCR beta chain sequence. Its antigen is not known. Method: immunoSEQ multiplex PCR; TCRdb's copy keeps in-frame clones and lacks some. Altogether around 23,000 clones are present, 85% to 95% being singletons, with the ten largest covering roughly 0.77%. The data stem from a study of regulatory and conventional T cells in RAG deficiency. V lost 6 bases and J lost 4, with 18 bases in between. Germline values: CDR1 SQVTM, CDR2 ANQGSEA. The CDR3 runs to 14 residues. Study-wide findings and caveats: Shorter CDR3s in all patient subsets; >80% Treg-Tconv overlap in Omenn. Treg unique TCR beta sequences were about 92-fold fewer in Omenn syndrome and CID/AS patients than controls.

The sorted conventional CD4+ T cells were CD25-low and CD127-high, with genomic DNA sequenced. This sample also appeared in a second study, on regulatory T cells. That study reports: Amplification used 52 TRBV primers and 13 TRBJ primers. Patient repertoires had restricted TRB V-J pairs and skewed V and J usage, most in Tregs.

This sequence was found in a human donor in good health. The sequencing sample was made of CD4+ T cells sorted from blood. The V call is TRBV29-1, the J call TRBJ2-5; a possible D gene is TRBD2 (6 bases). DNA of the CDR3: TGCAGCGTCGTTCAAGGGACTCTAGGAGAGACCCAGTACTTC. It is translated as CSVVQGTLGETQYF.